The entry below gives a single TCR beta chain sequence along with its context. This record comes from a study of PD-L1 blockade in urothelial cancer. About the study: About nine tenths of the roughly 30 patients comprised males who had bladder-origin urothelial cancer. Patients had been given 0 to 3 earlier chemotherapy regimens. Analysis of blood occurred 3 weeks (second dose) and 6 weeks after treatment start. Median blood clonality was around 0.074, with 86,000 or so unique TCRs.

Data came from immunoSEQ multiplex PCR; TCRdb stores just in-frame clones and leaves some out. The sample contains around 53,000 clones, roughly 84% of which appear only once. Sequencing used PBMCs, obtained around atezolizumab (anti-PD-L1) treatment. This clonotype originated in a man between 35 and 55 years old with urothelial cancer.

The CDR3 coding sequence is TGTGCCAGCAGCTTTCTAGCGGGAGCCCAAGAGACCCAGTACTTC. It is translated as CASSFLAGAQETQYF. The chain combines TRBV5-6 with TRBJ2-5, with 10 bases aligning to TRBD2. There are 15 residues in the CDR3. The germline V gene has CDR1 SGHDT and CDR2 YYEEEE. V was pared by 2 bases and J by 1 base, with 2 bases of the junction left unmatched.